These T cell receptor beta chains were read from a single sample in a study of CD8+ T cells in alopecia areata. Here immunoSEQ multiplex PCR was the method, and the copy in TCRdb shows in-frame clones only, minus some. Of around 190,000 clones in the sample, roughly 70% are singletons; the top ten hold about 1.3%. The input for sequencing was CD4+ T cells sorted from blood, taken around week 50, from a patient treated with tofacitinib. The receptors derive from a human donor with alopecia areata. Both conserved end residues are part of each CDR3.

CDR3aa: CAISEGLSPLHF
j_gene: TRBJ1-6
v_gene: TRBV10-3

CDR3aa: CASSLTSGQGYNEQFF
j_gene: TRBJ2-1
v_gene: TRBV7-3

CDR3aa: CASRLDGTTNEKLFF
j_gene: TRBJ1-4
v_gene: TRBV2

CDR3aa: CASSERSGWTEAFF
j_gene: TRBJ1-1
v_gene: TRBV19

CDR3aa: CASSFLDEQYF
j_gene: TRBJ2-7
v_gene: TRBV27

CDR3aa: CAWSGDYYGYTF
j_gene: TRBJ1-2
v_gene: TRBV30

CDR3aa: CASSSEQGFYGYTF
j_gene: TRBJ1-2
v_gene: TRBV7-8

CDR3aa: CASSLEGSQFF
j_gene: TRBJ2-1
v_gene: TRBV13

CDR3aa: CSVRPILASYEQYF
j_gene: NA
v_gene: TRBV29-1

CDR3aa: CSVALGASFSEAFF
j_gene: TRBJ1-1
v_gene: TRBV29-1

CDR3aa: CASSAGEEAFF
j_gene: TRBJ1-1
v_gene: TRBV2

CDR3aa: CATSRVGQDEQFF
j_gene: TRBJ2-1
v_gene: TRBV15

CDR3aa: CATSRDGTSGDTQYF
j_gene: TRBJ2-3
v_gene: TRBV15

CDR3aa: CASSEFGQNYGYTF
j_gene: TRBJ1-2
v_gene: TRBV25-1

CDR3aa: CASSLLTGTGFLYGYTF
j_gene: TRBJ1-2
v_gene: TRBV27

CDR3aa: CASSLEVTEAFF
j_gene: TRBJ1-1
v_gene: TRBV7-9

CDR3aa: CASRSLAGSSGELFF
j_gene: TRBJ2-2
v_gene: TRBV2

CDR3aa: CAWAEWGSSYNEQFF
j_gene: TRBJ2-1
v_gene: TRBV30

CDR3aa: CSVPRLGTDYGYTF
j_gene: TRBJ1-2
v_gene: TRBV29-1

CDR3aa: CASSLDGGMGNQPQHF
j_gene: TRBJ1-5
v_gene: TRBV5-6

CDR3aa: CASSLQKMNTEAFF
j_gene: TRBJ1-1
v_gene: TRBV27

CDR3aa: CASSLVSRDEQFF
j_gene: TRBJ2-1
v_gene: TRBV5-6

CDR3aa: CASSQDQGRDTEAFF
j_gene: TRBJ1-1
v_gene: TRBV6-5

CDR3aa: CAWSATGERGTQYF
j_gene: TRBJ2-5
v_gene: TRBV30

CDR3aa: CAWSFSTGKGEKLFF
j_gene: TRBJ1-4
v_gene: TRBV30

CDR3aa: CASSQDIVNEKLFF
j_gene: TRBJ1-4
v_gene: TRBV4-3

CDR3aa: CASRRRRGGGTDTQYF
j_gene: TRBJ2-3
v_gene: TRBV5-4

CDR3aa: CASSLVGRTDTQYF
j_gene: TRBJ2-3
v_gene: TRBV7-2

CDR3aa: CASSLAGPSYEQYF
j_gene: TRBJ2-7
v_gene: TRBV5-4

CDR3aa: CASSVGQGTDTQYF
j_gene: TRBJ2-3
v_gene: TRBV2

CDR3aa: CASSPRWSEQYF
j_gene: TRBJ2-7
v_gene: TRBV14

CDR3aa: CASSVGGTGANVLTF
j_gene: TRBJ2-6
v_gene: TRBV9

CDR3aa: CSATVNTEAFF
j_gene: TRBJ1-1
v_gene: TRBV20-1

CDR3aa: CAWSVGRQINNSPLHF
j_gene: TRBJ1-6
v_gene: TRBV30

CDR3aa: CASSANLGGTGALNTEAFF
j_gene: TRBJ1-1
v_gene: TRBV9

CDR3aa: CASSLGQANTEAFF
j_gene: TRBJ1-1
v_gene: TRBV5-1

CDR3aa: CASSTQGGETQYF
j_gene: TRBJ2-5
v_gene: TRBV7-7

CDR3aa: CASSATGGQETQYF
j_gene: TRBJ2-5
v_gene: TRBV9

CDR3aa: CASSLRETDTQYF
j_gene: TRBJ2-3
v_gene: TRBV5-1

CDR3aa: CASSDADRGHRRTQYF
j_gene: TRBJ2-5
v_gene: TRBV7-2

CDR3aa: CASSSGGPVNEQFF
j_gene: TRBJ2-1
v_gene: TRBV18

CDR3aa: CASSALGYEQYF
j_gene: TRBJ2-7
v_gene: TRBV10-2

CDR3aa: CASSFGSGTPPYEQYF
j_gene: TRBJ2-7
v_gene: TRBV5-1

CDR3aa: CAWSRVNSPLHF
j_gene: TRBJ1-6
v_gene: TRBV30

CDR3aa: CASSFGKGGGYTDTQYF
j_gene: TRBJ2-3
v_gene: TRBV7-8

CDR3aa: CSAETGANVLTF
j_gene: TRBJ2-6
v_gene: TRBV29-1

CDR3aa: CASSGGGLTLHF
j_gene: TRBJ1-6
v_gene: TRBV6-5

CDR3aa: CASSPRQGASYEQYF
j_gene: TRBJ2-7
v_gene: TRBV11-2

CDR3aa: CAGSLSSRRAYGYTF
j_gene: TRBJ1-2
v_gene: TRBV7-9

CDR3aa: CSVSDTQYF
j_gene: TRBJ2-3
v_gene: TRBV29-1

CDR3aa: CASSQVPIQDNEQFF
j_gene: TRBJ2-1
v_gene: TRBV4-2

CDR3aa: CAWSEQGIGEQYF
j_gene: TRBJ2-7
v_gene: TRBV30